A single sample is the source of the 32 T cell receptor beta chains below, sequenced in a study of cytomegalovirus exposure and HLA in healthy donors. The PCR used 60 Vbeta and 13 Jbeta primers. The repertoire was sequenced with immunoSEQ multiplex PCR; TCRdb's copy has only in-frame clones and lacks some. This table has approximately 160,000 clones, 84% appearing once. The specimen was PBMCs. These receptors were taken from a man between 18 and 29 years old in good health and CMV-seronegative.

This chain uses TRBV11-2 with TRBJ1-2, with TRBD1 identical over 7 bases. V lost 6 bases, J lost 3 bases, and 13 bases stayed unmatched. Germline V gene data show CDR1 as SGHAT and CDR2 as FQNNGV. This CDR3 is 16 amino acids long. The CDR3 DNA is TGTGCCAGCAGTACGAACAGGGGTACTAACGACTATGGCTACACCTTC. This gives the protein CASSTNRGTNDYGYTF.

The V call is TRBV15, the J call TRBJ2-1, with 9 positions matching TRBD2. The CDR3 has 15 residues. Germline CDR1 and CDR2: LNHNV and YYDKDF (reference sequence). V shed 6 bases, J shed 4 bases, and the junction held 7 bases outside the gene matches. CDR3 bases: TGTGCCACCAGTCCTGTAGCGGGGGCATACAATGAGCAGTTCTTC. This translates into CATSPVAGAYNEQFF.

The chain links TRBV7-3 to TRBJ2-1; 7 positions match TRBD2. From germline, CDR1 is SGHTA and CDR2 FQGTGA. This CDR3 is built from 17 residues. Losses at the gene ends were 0 bases for V and 3 bases for J; bases not matched to a gene: 8. The CDR3 is CASSLTGRAGRYNEQFF. CDR3 in DNA: TGTGCCAGCAGCTTAACGGGGCGAGCGGGACGCTACAATGAGCAGTTCTTC.

This chain connects TRBV27 to TRBJ2-6; D not certain. CDR1 and CDR2 (germline): MNHEY, SMNVEV (reference sequence). This CDR3 has 17 residues. V was trimmed by 1 base and J by 3 bases, leaving 13 bases between them. CDR3 coding DNA: TGTGCCAGCAGTTTATTTGGTCCCGAGGTTGGGGCCAACGTCCTGACTTTC. Residues: CASSLFGPEVGANVLTF.

This chain links TRBV7-2 with TRBJ1-3; no definite D call. CDR1 and CDR2 (germline): SGHTA, FQGNSA. The CDR3 has 14 amino acids. V lost 3 bases and J 2 bases, leaving 8 bases between the germline ends. CDR3 amino acids: CASSFSATGNTIYF. The CDR3, as DNA: TGTGCCAGCAGCTTTTCTGCGACTGGAAACACCATATATTTT.

This chain uses TRBV27 with TRBJ2-7, with 7 bases fitting TRBD1. In germline, CDR1 is MNHEY, CDR2 SMNVEV (reference sequence). This CDR3 has 14 amino acids. Trimming cost V 6 bases and J 1 base; bases outside gene matches: 6. The CDR3 nucleotides are TGTGCCAGCAGATTTACAGGGGAGTCCTACGAGCAGTACTTC. Translating gives CASRFTGESYEQYF.

The chain links TRBV27 to TRBJ2-7, with 8 bases lining up with TRBD1. The CDR3 extends over 14 amino acids. The trim removed 5 bases at V and 5 bases at J, leaving 8 bases unmatched. Germline lookup yields CDR1 MNHEY and CDR2 SMNVEV (reference sequence). The CDR3 coding sequence is TGTGCCAGCAGTCCCTGGACAGGGTCCGACGAGCAGTACTTC. Protein product: CASSPWTGSDEQYF.

V gene TRBV6-1 combines with J gene TRBJ1-1; possibly TRBD1 for D (5 bases). Trimming removed 4 bases from V and 4 bases from J, with 13 bases in between. The CDR3 is 14 amino acids. Germline V gene data show CDR1 as MNHNS and CDR2 as SASEGT. The CDR3 loop is CASSVFGGSTEAFF. The CDR3 DNA reads as TGTGCCAGCAGTGTTTTCGGGGGTAGCACTGAAGCTTTCTTT.

The rearrangement joins TRBV10-1 to TRBJ2-5, with D possibly being TRBD1 (6 bases). Trimming left V 2 bases short and J 3 bases short, with 13 bases between. CDR1 WNHNN and CDR2 SYGVQD come from the germline V gene (reference sequence). The CDR3 consists of 15 residues. The CDR3 reads CASSEVFGQKETQYF. CDR3 DNA sequence: TGCGCCAGCAGTGAGGTATTCGGACAGAAAGAGACCCAGTACTTC.

CDR3 DNA sequence: TGTGCCAGCAGTGCCCCCGGTATTGAGACCCAGTACTTC. Its translation is CASSAPGIETQYF. This chain links TRBV6-1 with TRBJ2-5; D call uncertain. V was shortened by 4 bases and J by 5 bases, with 11 bases between the two germline ends. The CDR3 extends over 13 amino acids. Germline V gene data show CDR1 as MNHNS and CDR2 as SASEGT.

CDR3 residues: CASSLGTGRETQYF. The CDR3 region has the DNA TGTGCCAGCAGCCTAGGGACAGGGCGAGAGACCCAGTACTTC. V is TRBV5-4 and J is TRBJ2-5, with 9 bases matching TRBD1. After removal of 4 bases from V and 4 bases from J, the junction contained 5 bases not matched to a gene. The CDR3 contains 14 residues. Germline CDR1 SGHNT, CDR2 YYREEE (reference sequence).

This sequence joins TRBV15 and TRBJ1-5, with a weak D call TRBD1 (5 bases). There are 15 residues in the CDR3. The V end lost 1 base, the J end lost 2 bases, and 9 bases lay between the germline ends. Looked up from germline, CDR1 is LNHNV and CDR2 is YYDKDF (reference sequence). The DNA of the CDR3 is TGTGCCACCAGCAGAGCAGGGCCGGGCAATCAGCCCCAGCATTTT. Amino acids: CATSRAGPGNQPQHF.

This chain links TRBV11-2 with TRBJ2-3; perhaps TRBD1 as D (6 bases). Germline V gene sequence: CDR1 SGHAT, CDR2 FQNNGV. V dropped 1 base and J dropped 4 bases, with 18 bases sitting between them. The CDR3 totals 17 residues. CDR3 sequence (DNA): TGTGCCAGCAGCTTAGTGGGGCCACAGGGAAGGGCAGATACGCAGTATTTT. This translates into CASSLVGPQGRADTQYF.

The V and J genes are TRBV28 and TRBJ1-1; a possible D gene is TRBD1 (5 bases). Trimming cost V 8 bases and J 0 bases, with 10 bases left between them. The length of the CDR3 is 13 residues. Germline V gene sequence: CDR1 MDHEN, CDR2 SYDVKM. The chain's CDR3 is CASGGGMNTEAFF. CDR3 nucleotide sequence: TGTGCCAGCGGGGGGGGTATGAACACTGAAGCTTTCTTT.

The V gene is TRBV9, the J gene TRBJ2-7, with D uncertain. Trimming took off 0 bases at V and 0 bases at J, with 7 bases between the two ends. In germline, CDR1 is SGDLS, CDR2 YYNGEE. CDR3 size: 14 residues. The CDR3 reads CASSVGSYSYEQYF. CDR3 sequence (DNA): TGTGCCAGCAGCGTAGGATCCTACTCCTACGAGCAGTACTTC.

This rearrangement joins TRBV28 to TRBJ1-5, with 9 bases identical to TRBD1. Germline loops: CDR1 MDHEN, CDR2 SYDVKM. The CDR3 is 13 residues long. V lost 6 bases, J lost 7 bases, and 4 bases stayed unmatched. The CDR3 DNA is TGTGCCAGCAGGGTGGACAGGGGCCAGCCCCAGCATTTT. Its translation: CASRVDRGQPQHF. The whole variable domain, remainder taken from reference TRBV28 and TRBJ1-5, is DVKVTQSSRYLVKRTGEKVFLECVQDMDHENMFWYRQDPGLGLRLIYFSYDVKMKEKGDIPEGYSVSREKKERFSLILESASTNQTSMYLCASRVDRGQPQHFGDGTRLSIL.

The chain employs TRBV5-1 and TRBJ2-7; no clear D gene. Trimming pared 4 bases from V and 1 base from J, leaving 3 bases between. The CDR3 sequence is 11 residues long. CDR1 is SGHRS and CDR2 is YFSETQ in the germline V gene. CDR3 sequence: CASSQSYEQYF. CDR3 nucleotides: TGCGCCAGCAGCCAGTCCTACGAGCAGTACTTC.

The chain recombines TRBV2 with TRBJ2-1, with TRBD2 identical over 8 bases. CDR3 size: 14 residues. Trimming took 8 bases from V and 2 from J; bases not matched to a gene: 5. CDR1 and CDR2 from the germline V gene are SNHLY and FYNNEI. CDR3 sequence reads: CASLGGGTYNEQFF. For the CDR3, the DNA is TGTGCCAGCTTAGGCGGGGGGACCTACAATGAGCAGTTCTTC.

The table lists this clone with a few counts. This rearrangement joins TRBV4-1 to TRBJ1-6, with D perhaps matching TRBD1 (6 bases). The CDR3 is made up of 17 amino acids. Trimming removed 2 bases from V and 6 bases from J, with 17 bases in between. Germline V gene data show CDR1 as MGHRA and CDR2 as YSYEKL. CDR3 DNA sequence: TGCGCCAGCAGCCAAAAACAGGGTGGTTCCCTTAATTCACCCCTCCACTTT. Residues: CASSQKQGGSLNSPLHF.

About this clone: Other DNA sequences of this sample code for an identical CDR3. The chain recombines TRBV18 with TRBJ2-7; no definite D call. The CDR3 runs 12 residues. The V and J ends lost 2 bases and 4 bases respectively, with 6 bases between them. Germline V gives CDR1 KGHSH, CDR2 LQKENI. The CDR3 loop reads CASSPDSYEQYF. CDR3 DNA sequence: TGTGCCAGCTCACCAGACTCTTACGAGCAGTACTTC.

Of note for this clone: The junction does not match germline at one end; this may be a read error. The chain combines TRBV20-1 with TRBJ2-4, with D uncertain. The CDR3 has 11 residues. Germline lookup yields CDR1 DFQATT and CDR2 SNEGSKA (reference sequence). The CDR3 loop is CRAEARNIQYF. The CDR3 DNA sequence: TGCAGGGCAGAGGCCAGAAACATTCAGTACTTC.

This chain connects TRBV23-1 to TRBJ2-7, with D maybe TRBD1 (6 bases). TRBV23-1 is an ORF; its function is uncertain. CDR3 size: 15 residues. Trimming pared 2 bases from V and 3 bases from J, leaving 14 bases between. This CDR3 reads CASSQPGQTRYEQYF. The CDR3 DNA sequence: TGCGCCAGCAGTCAACCGGGACAAACTCGCTACGAGCAGTACTTC.

The gene calls are TRBV4-1 and TRBJ2-7; no clear D. Germline V gene sequence: CDR1 MGHRA, CDR2 YSYEKL. The CDR3 is made up of 18 amino acids. V was shortened by 1 base and J by 0 bases, with 19 bases between the two germline ends. CDR3 sequence reads: CASSQALLLQPASYEQYF. CDR3 in DNA: TGCGCCAGCAGCCAAGCCCTATTATTACAGCCCGCCTCCTACGAGCAGTACTTC.

The chain couples TRBV27 to TRBJ1-2; maybe TRBD1 (6 bases). The ends were cut back, 3 bases at V and 6 bases at J, with 11 bases in the middle. The CDR3 spans 13 residues. Per germline, CDR1 MNHEY and CDR2 SMNVEV (reference sequence). The CDR3 nucleotides are TGTGCCAGCAGTTTCGCGGGGGCGAATGGCTACACCTTC. Translated: CASSFAGANGYTF.

V and J are TRBV9 and TRBJ2-7; 9 bases map to TRBD1. Per germline, CDR1 SGDLS and CDR2 YYNGEE. This CDR3 comprises 15 residues. Trimming cost V 3 bases and J 3 bases; bases outside gene matches: 7. In nucleotides, the CDR3 is TGTGCCAGCAGCGCTAATACGGGACAGGGCTACGAGCAGTACTTC. Protein: CASSANTGQGYEQYF.

This clone was seen a few times. The DNA of the CDR3 is TGTGCCAGCAGCTTGGGCAGGGGGATATGGAACGAGCAGTACTTC. Encoded protein: CASSLGRGIWNEQYF. The chain joins TRBV5-6 to TRBJ2-7; 7 positions agree with TRBD1. Germline loops: CDR1 SGHDT, CDR2 YYEEEE. CDR3 length equals 15 residues. Unmatched junction bases numbered 8, after V lost 0 bases and J lost 5 bases.

This chain connects TRBV4-2 to TRBJ2-1, with 13 bases aligning to TRBD2. The germline V gene has CDR1 LGHNA and CDR2 YNFKEQ. V was clipped by 7 bases and J by 5 bases; unmatched bases: 14. The CDR3 totals 18 residues. The CDR3 here is CASNRDRGLAGLNNEQFF. Here the CDR3 DNA reads TGTGCCAGCAACCGGGACAGGGGACTAGCGGGGCTAAACAATGAGCAGTTCTTC.

The rearrangement uses TRBV6-4 and TRBJ2-1; possibly TRBD2 for D (7 bases). Trimming removed 2 bases from V and 4 bases from J, with 12 bases in between. CDR3 length equals 15 residues. Germline CDR1 MRHNA, CDR2 SNTAGT. CDR3 residues: CASSDAGEGYNEQFF. The CDR3 bases are TGTGCCAGCAGTGACGCAGGGGAGGGTTACAATGAGCAGTTCTTC.

CDR3 DNA: TGTGCCCTTCTAGCGGCCCCCGCAGATACGCAGTATTTT. This sequence encodes CALLAAPADTQYF. The chain is built from TRBV30 and TRBJ2-3; 7 nucleotides agree with TRBD2. Unmatched junction bases numbered 9, after V lost 8 bases and J lost 4 bases. Germline V lookup: CDR1 GTSNPN, CDR2 SVGIG (reference sequence). The CDR3 consists of 13 residues.

The chain joins TRBV11-2 to TRBJ2-3; 7 bases match TRBD2. This CDR3 spans 15 amino acids. In germline, CDR1 is SGHAT, CDR2 FQNNGV. Trimming removed 8 bases from V and 7 bases from J; junction bases left unmatched: 15. The CDR3 spells CASAVSAGVINTQYF. The CDR3 DNA reads TGTGCCAGCGCAGTTTCCGCGGGAGTTATTAATACGCAGTATTTT.

This clone was counted between two and nine times. The chain links TRBV4-1 to TRBJ1-2; 7 nucleotides align to TRBD1. Germline V gene data show CDR1 as MGHRA and CDR2 as YSYEKL. V lost 2 bases to trimming and J lost 3 bases; unmatched junction nucleotides: 0. The CDR3 is 13 residues long. The CDR3 sequence: CASSQTGDYGYTF. The CDR3 nucleotides are TGCGCCAGCAGCCAAACAGGGGACTATGGCTACACCTTC.

The chain carries TRBV7-8 and TRBJ2-7; a weak D match, TRBD2 (5 bases). The germline gives CDR1 SGHVS, CDR2 FQNEAQ. The CDR3 has 13 residues. V lost 5 bases, J lost 4 bases, and 12 bases lay in between. The chain's CDR3 is CASSPAGRYEQYF. The CDR3 DNA reads TGTGCCAGCAGCCCTGCGGGCCGTTACGAGCAGTACTTC.